Listed below are T cell receptor beta chains from one sample, sequenced in a study of blood T cell repertoires in COVID-19. Generated by immunoSEQ multiplex PCR, the TCRdb table keeps only in-frame clones and is missing some. The sample includes approximately 210,000 clones, over 75% of them seen just once. Sequenced: peripheral blood. The receptors were gathered from a woman aged 40 to 50 with acute or convalescent COVID-19. The CDR3 runs from the conserved cysteine through the conserved F or W. The D gene is left open where the match is weak. A clone size is listed for some rows: how often the clone was seen (once, few, many), or a class if it is expanded.

>.|.|TRBJ1-4|TRBV2
TGTGCCAGCAGTTTTTTGGAGGCTGAGCTGTTTTTT
CASSFLEAELFF
>.|once|TRBJ1-1|TRBV3-1/TRBV3-2
TGTGCCAGCAGCCAAGTCGTAACAGGGCTAAACACTGAAGCTTTCTTT
CASSQVVTGLNTEAFF
>TRBD2|.|TRBJ2-2|TRBV24-1
TGTGCCACCAGTGATTTGCTAGCGGGGGCCCCATGGGACGGGGAGCTGTTTTTT
CATSDLLAGAPWDGELFF
>.|.|TRBJ1-5|TRBV6-1
TGTGCCAGCAGTGAACGGGGTTTTCAGCCCCAGCATTTT
CASSERGFQPQHF
>TRBD1|.|TRBJ1-2|TRBV24-1
TGTGCCACCAGTGATCCCGGGACAGGGGACTATGGCTACACCTTC
CATSDPGTGDYGYTF
>.|once|TRBJ2-2|TRBV24-1
TGTGCCACCAGTGACTGGACTACCGGGGAGGCTACCGGGGAGCTGTTTTTT
CATSDWTTGEATGELFF
>TRBD2|.|TRBJ2-5|TRBV10-2
TGCGCCAGCAGGCACTTACGGGAGGGGTTGACCCAGTACTTC
CASRHLREGLTQYF
>.|.|TRBJ1-4|TRBV19
TGTGCCAGCCAGGAGGGGGGGGGTAGTGAAAAACTGTTTTTT
CASQEGGGSEKLFF
>.|.|TRBJ1-1|TRBV12-5
TGTGCTAGTGGTATCCCGGGGGGGAACACTGAAGCTTTCTTT
CASGIPGGNTEAFF
>TRBD1|.|TRBJ1-4|TRBV7-8
TGTGCCAGCAGCCCTGGACAGGGGGATGAAAAACTGTTTTTT
CASSPGQGDEKLFF
>.|.|TRBJ2-3|TRBV5-1
TGCGCCAGCAGCTCGCGCATCCCTTTCGGGGGCACAGATACGCAGTATTTT
CASSSRIPFGGTDTQYF
>.|.|TRBJ1-1|TRBV19
TGTGCCAGTCAGGGACAATCTGAGGGGGCTTTCTTT
CASQGQSEGAFF
>.|.|TRBJ2-5|TRBV5-1
TGCGCCAGCAGCGACGGACACAGGTACCAAGAGACCCAGTACTTC
CASSDGHRYQETQYF
>.|.|TRBJ1-5|TRBV4-1
TGCGCCAGCAGCCATCCCGGGAGCCATCAGCCCCAGCATTTT
CASSHPGSHQPQHF
>TRBD1|.|TRBJ1-1|TRBV5-1
TGCGCCAGCAGCGACCCAGGACAGGGGGAAGCTTTCTTT
CASSDPGQGEAFF
>TRBD1|.|TRBJ2-5|TRBV7-2
TGTGCCAGCAGCCGCGGGGACAGGGGTTTTCAAGAGACCCAGTACTTC
CASSRGDRGFQETQYF
>TRBD1|.|TRBJ1-4|TRBV3-1/TRBV3-2
TGTGCCAGCAGCCCAGGACAGGGGGCTACTGAAAAACTGTTTTTT
CASSPGQGATEKLFF
>.|.|TRBJ1-5|TRBV29-1
TGCAGCGTTCGTAACGAGGGCCCCACGCCCCAGCATTTT
CSVRNEGPTPQHF
>.|.|TRBJ1-1|TRBV30
TGTGCCTGGAAGCTTTACGTTCGGGAAGCGATGAACACTGAAGCTTTCTTT
CAWKLYVREAMNTEAFF
>TRBD1|.|TRBJ2-5|TRBV5-4
TGTGCCAGCAGCGGGGGACAGGCCCTGGAGACCCAGTACTTC
CASSGGQALETQYF
>TRBD2|.|TRBJ2-1|TRBV19
TGTGCCAGTACCAGGACTAGCGGGGGATTCAATGAGCAGTTCTTC
CASTRTSGGFNEQFF
>.|.|TRBJ1-1|TRBV25-1
TGTGCCAGCAGTGAAATCCCCCGGGAAGGTGGAATCACTGAAGCTTTCTTT
CASSEIPREGGITEAFF
>.|.|TRBJ1-1|TRBV3-1/TRBV3-2
TGTGCCAGCAGCCAAGCGGAGGGCGTATCCACTGAAGCTTTCTTT
CASSQAEGVSTEAFF
>TRBD2|.|TRBJ2-1|TRBV19
TGTGCCAGTAGTATAGGTGTGGGAGGGGTAGATGAGCAGTTCTTC
CASSIGVGGVDEQFF
>.|.|TRBJ2-4|TRBV4-1
TGCGCCAGCAGCCAAGGGTCAGGGGCACTAGCCAAAAACATTCAGTACTTC
CASSQGSGALAKNIQYF
>.|.|TRBJ1-4|TRBV4-1
TGCGCCAGCAGCCATCCGAGGGGGTTAGGACGATCAGGGAAACTGTTTTTT
CASSHPRGLGRSGKLFF
>.|.|TRBJ1-2|TRBV12-5
TGTGCTAGTGGTAATTTGGCAGGACACTTCTATGGCTACACCTTC
CASGNLAGHFYGYTF
>.|once|TRBJ1-2|TRBV25-1
TGTGCCAGCAGTGACAGAAACTATGGCTACACCTTC
CASSDRNYGYTF
>TRBD2|.|TRBJ2-1|TRBV5-4
TGTGCCAGCAGCTTGACGGGGGGATCCTACAATGAGCAGTTCTTC
CASSLTGGSYNEQFF
>.|.|TRBJ1-4|TRBV12-5
TGTGCTAGTGGTTTCTTGACTAATGAAAAACTGTTTTTT
CASGFLTNEKLFF
>.|.|TRBJ2-3|TRBV18
TGTGCCAGCTCACACCGGGCCGGGGGAGCTAGCACAGATACGCAGTATTTT
CASSHRAGGASTDTQYF